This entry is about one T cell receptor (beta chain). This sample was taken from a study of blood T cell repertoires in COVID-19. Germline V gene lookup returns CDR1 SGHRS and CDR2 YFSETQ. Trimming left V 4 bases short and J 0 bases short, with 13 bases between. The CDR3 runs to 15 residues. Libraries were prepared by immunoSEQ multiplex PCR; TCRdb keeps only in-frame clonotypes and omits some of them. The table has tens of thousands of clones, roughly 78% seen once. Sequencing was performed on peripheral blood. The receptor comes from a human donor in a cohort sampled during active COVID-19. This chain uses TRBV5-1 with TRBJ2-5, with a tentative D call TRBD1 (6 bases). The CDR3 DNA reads TGCGCCAGCAGCGAGTCAGGGGTCTACCAAGAGACCCAGTACTTC. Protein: CASSESGVYQETQYF.